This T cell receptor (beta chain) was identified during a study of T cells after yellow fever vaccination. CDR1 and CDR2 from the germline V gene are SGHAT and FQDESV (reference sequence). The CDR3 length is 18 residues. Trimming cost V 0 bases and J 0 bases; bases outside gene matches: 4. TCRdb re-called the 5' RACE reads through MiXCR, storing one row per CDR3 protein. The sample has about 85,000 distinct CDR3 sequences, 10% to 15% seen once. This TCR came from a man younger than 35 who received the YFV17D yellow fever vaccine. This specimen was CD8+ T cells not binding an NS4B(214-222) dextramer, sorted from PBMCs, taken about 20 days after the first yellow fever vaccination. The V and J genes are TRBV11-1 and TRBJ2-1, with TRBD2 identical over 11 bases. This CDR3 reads CASSLAGLAESSYNEQFF. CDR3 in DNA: TGTGCCAGCAGCTTAGCGGGACTAGCGGAAAGCTCCTACAATGAGCAGTTCTTC.